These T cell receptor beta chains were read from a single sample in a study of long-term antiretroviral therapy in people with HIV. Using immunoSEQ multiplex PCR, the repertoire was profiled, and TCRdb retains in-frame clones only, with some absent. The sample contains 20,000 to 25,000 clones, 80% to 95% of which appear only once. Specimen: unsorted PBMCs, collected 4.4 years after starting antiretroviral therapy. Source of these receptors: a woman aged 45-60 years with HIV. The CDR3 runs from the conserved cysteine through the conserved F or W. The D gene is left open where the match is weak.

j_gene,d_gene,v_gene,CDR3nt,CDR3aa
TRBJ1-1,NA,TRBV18,TGTGCCAGCTCACCCCCGGTCATGAACACTGAAGCTTTCTTT,CASSPPVMNTEAFF
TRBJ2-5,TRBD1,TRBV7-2,TGTGCCAGCAGCTCAGGGGGTACGGGTCAAGAGACCCAGTACTTC,CASSSGGTGQETQYF
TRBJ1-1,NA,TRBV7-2,TGTGCCAGCAGCCCTGGCCCCGGGGTCTTTGAAGCTTTCTTT,CASSPGPGVFEAFF
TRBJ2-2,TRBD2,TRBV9,TGTGCCAGCAGCCTTACCGGGACTAGCGGGGGTAACACCGGGGAGCTGTTTTTT,CASSLTGTSGGNTGELFF
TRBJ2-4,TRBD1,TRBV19,TGTGCCAGTAGTATCCCGGCAGGGGGAAACATTCAGTACTTC,CASSIPAGGNIQYF
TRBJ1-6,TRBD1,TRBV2,TGTGCCAGCAGGGAATTGGGACAGGACAATTCACCCCTCCACTTT,CASRELGQDNSPLHF
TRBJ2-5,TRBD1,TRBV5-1,TGCGCCAGCAGCGGACGGGACAGGGTCCAAGAGACCCAGTACTTC,CASSGRDRVQETQYF
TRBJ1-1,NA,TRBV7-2,TGTGCCAGCAGCTTAGTCGGGAGCGTGAACACTGAAGCTTTCTTT,CASSLVGSVNTEAFF
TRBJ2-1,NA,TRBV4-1,TGCGCCAGCAGCCTCCGGGACTTAGACAACAATGAGCAGTTCTTC,CASSLRDLDNNEQFF
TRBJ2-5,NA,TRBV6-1,TGTGCCAGCAGTGAAGCGGGGGTCCGGACCCAGTACTTC,CASSEAGVRTQYF
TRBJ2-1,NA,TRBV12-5,TGTGCTAGTGGTTTGGTAAATGTTCGAGGGAATGAGCAGTTCTTC,CASGLVNVRGNEQFF
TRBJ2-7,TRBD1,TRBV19,TGTGCCAGTAGTGTCCCGGGACAGGGGGTTGGCGAGCAGTACTTC,CASSVPGQGVGEQYF
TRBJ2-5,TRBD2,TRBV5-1,TGCGCCAGCAGCTTGGGACTAGCGGGTCAAGAGACCCAGTACTTC,CASSLGLAGQETQYF
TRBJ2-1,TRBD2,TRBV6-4,TGTGCCAGCAGTCTAGCGGGGGAGGGGGATGAGCAGTTCTTC,CASSLAGEGDEQFF